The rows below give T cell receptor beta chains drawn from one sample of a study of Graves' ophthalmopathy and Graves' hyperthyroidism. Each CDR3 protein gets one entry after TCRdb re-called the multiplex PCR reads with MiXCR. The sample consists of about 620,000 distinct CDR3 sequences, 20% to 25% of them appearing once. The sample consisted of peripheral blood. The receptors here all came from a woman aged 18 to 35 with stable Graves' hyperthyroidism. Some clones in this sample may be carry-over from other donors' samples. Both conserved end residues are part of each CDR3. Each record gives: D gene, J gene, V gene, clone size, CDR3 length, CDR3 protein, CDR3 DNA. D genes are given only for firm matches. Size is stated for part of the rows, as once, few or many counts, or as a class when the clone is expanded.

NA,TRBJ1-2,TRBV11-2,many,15,CASSLGLGGDYGYTF,TGTGCCAGCAGCTTAGGCCTCGGGGGCGACTATGGCTACACCTTC
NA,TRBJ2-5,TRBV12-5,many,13,CASGPGHKETQYF,TGTGCTAGTGGTCCGGGACATAAAGAGACCCAGTACTTC
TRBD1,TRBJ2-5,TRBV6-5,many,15,CASSYSDRVWETQYF,TGTGCCAGCAGTTACTCTGACAGGGTTTGGGAGACCCAGTACTTC
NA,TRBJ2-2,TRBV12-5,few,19,CASGLVLWGAAQNTGELFF,TGTGCTAGTGGTTTGGTACTGTGGGGAGCGGCCCAGAACACCGGGGAGCTGTTTTTT
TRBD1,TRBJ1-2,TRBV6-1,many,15,CASSRGTAENYGYTF,TGTGCCAGCAGTAGAGGGACAGCTGAAAACTATGGCTACACCTTC
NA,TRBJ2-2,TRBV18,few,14,CASSPDRRTGELFF,TGTGCCAGCTCACCAGACAGACGCACCGGGGAGCTGTTTTTT
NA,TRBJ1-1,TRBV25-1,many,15,CASSDVAGADTEAFF,TGTGCCAGCAGTGACGTTGCTGGGGCGGACACTGAAGCTTTCTTT
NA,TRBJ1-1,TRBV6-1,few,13,CASSEFQGRGAFF,TGTGCCAGCAGTGAATTTCAGGGCCGAGGAGCTTTCTTT
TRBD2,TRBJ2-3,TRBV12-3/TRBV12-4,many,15,CASSFRGLATDTQYF,TGTGCCAGCAGTTTCCGAGGACTAGCCACAGATACGCAGTATTTT
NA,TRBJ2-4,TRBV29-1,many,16,CSVEGQEGVAKNIQYF,TGCAGCGTTGAGGGCCAAGAGGGGGTAGCCAAAAACATTCAGTACTTC
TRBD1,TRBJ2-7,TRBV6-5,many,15,CASSSLGQGAYEQYF,TGTGCCAGCAGTTCGCTGGGACAGGGGGCCTACGAGCAGTACTTC
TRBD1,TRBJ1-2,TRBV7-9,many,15,CASSLGQGRNYGYTF,TGTGCCAGCAGCTTAGGACAGGGGAGGAACTATGGCTACACCTTC
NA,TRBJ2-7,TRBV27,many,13,CASRRGATYEQYF,TGTGCCAGCAGGCGCGGGGCGACCTACGAGCAGTACTTC
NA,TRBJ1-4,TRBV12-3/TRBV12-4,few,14,CASSQGSTNEKLFF,TGTGCCAGCAGTCAGGGTTCAACTAATGAAAAACTGTTTTTT
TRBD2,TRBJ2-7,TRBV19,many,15,CASSQGLAGVLEQYF,TGTGCCAGTAGTCAGGGCCTAGCGGGAGTTCTCGAGCAGTACTTC
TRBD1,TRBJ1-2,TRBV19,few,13,CASRIGTGGGYTF,TGTGCCAGTAGAATCGGGACAGGGGGTGGCTACACCTTC
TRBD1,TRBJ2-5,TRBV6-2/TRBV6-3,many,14,CASSSQGAEETQYF,TGTGCCAGCAGTTCTCAGGGGGCAGAGGAGACCCAGTACTTC
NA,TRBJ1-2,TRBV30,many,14,CAWSRGGANYGYTF,TGTGCCTGGAGTCGAGGGGGAGCTAACTATGGCTACACCTTC
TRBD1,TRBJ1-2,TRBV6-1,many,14,CASRAGTGLYGYTF,TGTGCCAGCAGAGCCGGGACAGGGCTCTATGGCTACACCTTC
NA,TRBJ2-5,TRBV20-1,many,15,CSARSVGTYQETQYF,TGCAGTGCTAGATCCGTGGGGACGTACCAAGAGACCCAGTACTTC
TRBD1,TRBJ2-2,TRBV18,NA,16,CASLQQGQRNTGELFF,TGTGCCAGCTTACAACAGGGACAGAGAAACACCGGGGAGCTGTTTTTT
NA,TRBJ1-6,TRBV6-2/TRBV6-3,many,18,CASSSTDAHGLYNSPLHF,TGTGCCAGCAGTTCTACGGACGCACACGGACTCTATAATTCACCCCTCCACTTT
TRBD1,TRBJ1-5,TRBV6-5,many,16,CASSYSNRGRDQPQHF,TGTGCCAGCAGTTACTCGAACAGGGGACGAGATCAGCCCCAGCATTTT
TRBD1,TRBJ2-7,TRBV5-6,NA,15,CASSLRGTVVYEQYF,TGTGCCAGCAGCTTGAGAGGGACAGTGGTCTACGAGCAGTACTTC
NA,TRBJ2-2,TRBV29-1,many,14,CSVEAASNTGELFF,TGCAGCGTTGAGGCAGCCTCGAACACCGGGGAGCTGTTTTTT
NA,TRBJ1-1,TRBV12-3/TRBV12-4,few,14,CASSFLSRNTEAFF,TGTGCCAGCAGTTTTTTATCCAGGAACACTGAAGCTTTCTTT
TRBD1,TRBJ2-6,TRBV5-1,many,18,CASRPTGQQAPGANVLTF,TGCGCCAGCAGGCCTACGGGACAGCAAGCACCTGGGGCCAACGTCCTGACTTTC
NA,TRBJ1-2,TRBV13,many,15,CASSLSRASVYGYTF,TGTGCCAGCAGCCTTTCCCGGGCATCTGTCTATGGCTACACCTTC
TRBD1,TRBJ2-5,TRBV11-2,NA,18,CASSRDRERVGVQETQYF,TGTGCCAGCAGCCGGGACAGGGAGAGAGTTGGAGTACAAGAGACCCAGTACTTC